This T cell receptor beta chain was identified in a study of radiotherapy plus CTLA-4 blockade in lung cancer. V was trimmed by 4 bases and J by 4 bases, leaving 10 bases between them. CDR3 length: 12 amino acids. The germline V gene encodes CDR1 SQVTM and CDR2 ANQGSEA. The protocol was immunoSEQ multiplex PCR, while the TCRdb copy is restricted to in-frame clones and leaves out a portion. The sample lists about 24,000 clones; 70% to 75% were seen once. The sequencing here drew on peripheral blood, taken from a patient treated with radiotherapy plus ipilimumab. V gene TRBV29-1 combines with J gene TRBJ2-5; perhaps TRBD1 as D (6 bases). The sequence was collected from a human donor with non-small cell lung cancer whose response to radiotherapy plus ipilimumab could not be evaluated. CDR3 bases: TGCAGCGTTGCAGGGGTTGGAGAGACCCAGTACTTC. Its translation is CSVAGVGETQYF.